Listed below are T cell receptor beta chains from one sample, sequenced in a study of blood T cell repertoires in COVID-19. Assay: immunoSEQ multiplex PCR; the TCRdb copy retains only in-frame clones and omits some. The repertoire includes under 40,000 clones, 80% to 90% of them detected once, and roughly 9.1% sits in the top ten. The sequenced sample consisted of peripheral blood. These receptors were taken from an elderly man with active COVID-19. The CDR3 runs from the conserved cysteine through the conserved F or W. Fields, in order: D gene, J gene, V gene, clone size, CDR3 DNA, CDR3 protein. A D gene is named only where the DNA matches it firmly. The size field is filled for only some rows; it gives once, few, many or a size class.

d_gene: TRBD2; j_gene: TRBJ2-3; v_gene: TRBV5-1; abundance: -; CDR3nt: TGCGCCAGCAGCTTGGCAGGTTTAAGCGGGAGGGCCGTGACAGATACGCAGTATTTT; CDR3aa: CASSLAGLSGRAVTDTQYF
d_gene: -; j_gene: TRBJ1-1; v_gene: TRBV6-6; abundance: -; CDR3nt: TGTGCCAGCAGAGACCGACAGGTGAACACTGAAGCTTTCTTT; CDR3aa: CASRDRQVNTEAFF
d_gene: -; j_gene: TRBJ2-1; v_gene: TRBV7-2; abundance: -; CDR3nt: TGTGCCAGCAGCTTAAGCGGTACCTCCTACAATGAGCAGTTCTTC; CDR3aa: CASSLSGTSYNEQFF
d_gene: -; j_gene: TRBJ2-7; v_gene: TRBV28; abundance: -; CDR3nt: TGTGCCAGCGCTCCCGACAGAATCTCCTACGGGCAGTACTTC; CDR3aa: CASAPDRISYGQYF
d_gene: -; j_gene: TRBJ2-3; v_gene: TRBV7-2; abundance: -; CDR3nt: TGTGCCAGCAGCTTATGGCGGAATACGCAGTATTTT; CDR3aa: CASSLWRNTQYF
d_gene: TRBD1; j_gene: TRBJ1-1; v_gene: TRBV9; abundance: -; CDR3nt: TGTGCCCCCATCGTCCATAGGGGGCCGAACACTGAAGCTTTCTTT; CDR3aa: CAPIVHRGPNTEAFF
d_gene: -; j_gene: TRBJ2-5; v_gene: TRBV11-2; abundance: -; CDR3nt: TGTGCCAGCAGTTTGGTGCGGGGCCGGGAGACCCAGTACTTC; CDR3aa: CASSLVRGRETQYF
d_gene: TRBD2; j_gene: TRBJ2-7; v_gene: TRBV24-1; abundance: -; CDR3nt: TGTGCCACCAGTGATTTGGCGGTACTAGCGGGCTGGTACGAGCAGTACTTC; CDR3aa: CATSDLAVLAGWYEQYF
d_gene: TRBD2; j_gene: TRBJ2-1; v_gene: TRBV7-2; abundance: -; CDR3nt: TGTGCCAGCAGCTCGACGGGACTAGCGGGAGTGAAGCTGTTCTTC; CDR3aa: CASSSTGLAGVKLFF
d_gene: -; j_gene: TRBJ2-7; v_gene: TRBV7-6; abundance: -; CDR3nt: TGTGCCAGCAGCCGGAACAGGGAAGGGGGACCCTACGAGCAGTACTTC; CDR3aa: CASSRNREGGPYEQYF
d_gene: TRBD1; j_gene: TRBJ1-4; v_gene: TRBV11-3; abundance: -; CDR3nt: TGTGCCAGCAGCTTAACAGGGGGAAGCGAGCTGTTTTTT; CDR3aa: CASSLTGGSELFF
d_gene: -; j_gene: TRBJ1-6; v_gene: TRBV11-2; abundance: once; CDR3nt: TGTGCCAGCAGCCTAGGACAGAACAGCAGGGGTTCACCCCTCCACTTT; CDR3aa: CASSLGQNSRGSPLHF
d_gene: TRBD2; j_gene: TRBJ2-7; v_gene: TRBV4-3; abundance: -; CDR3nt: TGCGCCAGCAGACGCCGAATACAGGGGACTAGCGGGAGCTCCTACGAGCAGTACTTC; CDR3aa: CASRRRIQGTSGSSYEQYF
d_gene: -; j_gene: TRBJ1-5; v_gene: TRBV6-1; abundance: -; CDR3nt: TGTGCCAGCAGTGAAAAAGACGCAGGGCTTCAGCCCCAGCATTTT; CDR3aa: CASSEKDAGLQPQHF
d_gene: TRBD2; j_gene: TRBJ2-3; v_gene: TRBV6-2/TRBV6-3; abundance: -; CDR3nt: TGTGCCAGCAGTTACCCCACGGGACTAGCGGGACCTTCCACAGATACGCAGTATTTT; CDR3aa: CASSYPTGLAGPSTDTQYF
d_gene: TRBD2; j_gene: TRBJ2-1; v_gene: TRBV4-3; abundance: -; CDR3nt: TGCGCCAGCAGCCAAGATCGAAGAAGTAGCGGGAGCGGCAATGAGCAGTTCTTC; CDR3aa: CASSQDRRSSGSGNEQFF
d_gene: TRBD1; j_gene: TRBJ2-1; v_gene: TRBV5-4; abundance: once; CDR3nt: TGTGCCAGCACCCCCACAGGGACAGCCTACAATGAGCAGTTCTTC; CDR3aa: CASTPTGTAYNEQFF
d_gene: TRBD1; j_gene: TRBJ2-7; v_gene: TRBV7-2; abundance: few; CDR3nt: TGTGCCAGCAGCTTCCGGGACAGCTCCTACGAGCAGTACTTC; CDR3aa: CASSFRDSSYEQYF
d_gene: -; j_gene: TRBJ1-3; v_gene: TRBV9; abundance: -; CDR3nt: TGTGCCAGCAGCGTAAGAGGGGGCTCTGGAAACACCATATATTTT; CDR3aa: CASSVRGGSGNTIYF
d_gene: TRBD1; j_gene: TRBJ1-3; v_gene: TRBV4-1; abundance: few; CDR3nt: TGCGCCAGCAGCCAAGACAGGGGGCCTGGAAACACCATATATTTT; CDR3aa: CASSQDRGPGNTIYF
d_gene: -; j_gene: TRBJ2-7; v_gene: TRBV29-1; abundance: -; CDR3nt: TGCAGCGTCAACCCGGGATACGGCGAGCAGTACTTC; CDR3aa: CSVNPGYGEQYF
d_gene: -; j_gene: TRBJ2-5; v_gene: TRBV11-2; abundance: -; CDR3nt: TGTGCCAGCAGCTTAAACTACCTACAAGAGACCCAGTACTTC; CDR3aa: CASSLNYLQETQYF
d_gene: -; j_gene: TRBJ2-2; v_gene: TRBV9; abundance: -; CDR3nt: TGTGCCAGCAGCGTAGCGTCGAACACCGGGGAGCTGTTTTTT; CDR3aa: CASSVASNTGELFF
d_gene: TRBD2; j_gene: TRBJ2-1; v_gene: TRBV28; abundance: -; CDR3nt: TGTGCCAGCAGTTTGCTGACTAGCGGGAGCGACAATGAGCAGTTCTTC; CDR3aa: CASSLLTSGSDNEQFF